The 32 T cell receptor beta chains below were found in one sample sequenced in a study of human T cells and chemical hapten exposure. Stated time point: healthy volunteer bleed at 6 weeks. Before extraction, the whole blood was not fractionated, and total RNA was taken from it. TCRdb called the RACE reads again in MiXCR, with one record for every CDR3 protein. The sample holds 65,000 to 95,000 distinct CDR3 sequences, approximately 8.6% seen once. Sequencing used whole blood. Receptor source: a female donor in good health. Some clones in this sample may be carry-over from other donors' samples.

This clonotype was recorded a few times. The chain joins TRBV10-3 to TRBJ2-3; weak D call: TRBD2 (6 bases). Germline loops: CDR1 ENHRY, CDR2 SYGVKD. The CDR3 is 16 residues long. The V and J ends lost 3 bases and 4 bases respectively, with 17 bases between them. This CDR3 is CAISDYDGGWADTQYF. The CDR3 region has the DNA TGTGCCATCAGTGACTACGATGGGGGGTGGGCAGATACGCAGTATTTT.

This clonotype was seen at least ten times. This chain uses TRBV18 with TRBJ2-6; maybe TRBD2 (5 bases). The V end was cut by 1 base, the J end by 0 bases, with 10 bases between. The CDR3 covers 17 residues. Germline values: CDR1 KGHSH, CDR2 LQKENI. In DNA form, the CDR3 reads TGTGCCAGCTCACCACGGAGCGGAAACTCTGGGGCCAACGTCCTGACTTTC. Amino acids: CASSPRSGNSGANVLTF.

The rearrangement links TRBV10-3 to TRBJ1-1; 7 nucleotides line up with TRBD1. With V trimmed by 7 bases and J by 1 base, 3 bases remained unmatched. Germline V gene sequence: CDR1 ENHRY, CDR2 SYGVKD. The CDR3 spans 13 residues. CDR3 nucleotide sequence: TGTGCCATCACCGGGACAGAGAACACTGAAGCTTTCTTT. It is translated as CAITGTENTEAFF.

This clonotype has just a few counts. This rearrangement joins TRBV29-1 to TRBJ2-3; D call uncertain. V was trimmed by 7 bases and J by 6 bases, leaving 11 bases between them. This CDR3 spans 11 amino acids. In germline, CDR1 is SQVTM, CDR2 ANQGSEA. CDR3 loop: CSEQTWDTQYF. DNA of the CDR3: TGCAGCGAACAGACCTGGGATACGCAGTATTTT.

There are a few counts of this clonotype. The rearrangement uses TRBV6-5 and TRBJ1-6; D remains unclear. This CDR3 comprises 17 residues. The V end was cut by 3 bases, the J end by 0 bases, with 12 bases between. Germline V lookup: CDR1 MNHEY, CDR2 SVGAGI. CDR3 protein: CASSYSRMRSYNSPLHF. As DNA, the CDR3 is TGTGCCAGCAGTTATTCCCGGATGCGCTCCTATAATTCACCCCTCCACTTT.

This clonotype has ten or more counts. The chain combines TRBV29-1 with TRBJ1-1; TRBD1 agrees at 8 bases. CDR1 and CDR2 from the germline V gene are SQVTM and ANQGSEA. V dropped 5 bases and J dropped 1; count of bases not matched to a gene: 15. This CDR3 has 17 amino acids. The CDR3 nucleotides are TGCAGCGTTACCCGCCCAGGTTTTCAGGGGGCGAACACTGAAGCTTTCTTT. It encodes CSVTRPGFQGANTEAFF.

This clonotype was counted at least ten times. The chain recombines TRBV4-3 with TRBJ1-1; 8 bases are shared with TRBD1. Germline trimming cut 0 bases from V and 10 bases from J; bases unmatched to any gene: 13. Germline CDR1 is LGHNA and CDR2 is YSLEER. The CDR3 runs to 16 residues. The CDR3 DNA sequence: TGCGCCAGCAGCCAAGAGAGGGCCACACAGGGGGTTGGAGCTTTCTTT. Protein sequence: CASSQERATQGVGAFF.

This clonotype turned up a few times. The gene calls are TRBV12-3 or TRBV12-4 and TRBJ2-7; 7 bases fit TRBD2. V lost 1 base and J lost 1; bases outside the gene matches: 4. The CDR3 has 15 amino acids. CDR3 loop: CASSLGVSGSYEQYF. The CDR3 region has the DNA TGTGCCAGCAGTTTAGGAGTTAGCGGGTCCTACGAGCAGTACTTC.

This clonotype was seen just once. The chain carries TRBV12-3 or TRBV12-4 and TRBJ2-7; no definite D call. The V end was cut by 6 bases, the J end by 3 bases, with 15 bases between. This CDR3 region has 14 residues. The CDR3 DNA follows: TGTGCCAGCAGCCGCGCCACAGATGGCTACGAGCAGTACTTC. It encodes CASSRATDGYEQYF.

This clonotype occurred many times. The chain combines TRBV29-1 with TRBJ2-3; possibly TRBD1 or TRBD2 for D (5 bases each). V was clipped by 7 bases and J by 6 bases, with 20 bases between them. The CDR3 consists of 14 residues. Germline CDR1 SQVTM, CDR2 ANQGSEA. CDR3 sequence reads: CSGMRDGFSDTQYF. CDR3 nucleotide sequence: TGCAGCGGGATGAGGGACGGGTTCAGCGATACGCAGTATTTT.

The V and J genes are TRBV7-2 and TRBJ1-5; 9 bases match TRBD1. Trimming at V came to 6 bases and at J to 8 bases, leaving 5 bases not matched to a gene. This CDR3 is built from 13 residues. Germline V gives CDR1 SGHTA, CDR2 FQGNSA. The CDR3 DNA follows: TGTGCCAGCAGTCGGGACAGGGTCGAGCCCCAGCATTTT. This gives the protein CASSRDRVEPQHF. Full variable domain (rest looked up from reference TRBV7-2 and TRBJ1-5): GAGVSQSPSNKVTEKGKDVELRCDPISGHTALYWYRQSLGQGLEFLIYFQGNSAPDKSGLPSDRFSAERTGGSVSTLTIQRTQQEDSAVYLCASSRDRVEPQHFGDGTRLSIL.

The chain links TRBV27 to TRBJ1-1; 9 bases line up with TRBD1. Trimming cost V 2 bases and J 8 bases; bases outside gene matches: 3. The CDR3 covers 13 residues. From germline, CDR1 is MNHEY and CDR2 SMNVEV (reference sequence). For the CDR3, the DNA is TGTGCCAGCAGTTTAGCGGGACAGGGAGAAGCTTTCTTT. It yields the protein CASSLAGQGEAFF.

This clonotype was observed at least ten times. The gene calls are TRBV27 and TRBJ2-7; 9 nucleotides match TRBD2. Germline CDR1 MNHEY, CDR2 SMNVEV (reference sequence). The CDR3 sequence is 14 residues long. V gave up 5 bases and J gave up 5 bases; unmatched junction bases: 7. The chain's CDR3 is CASSPGTSPDEQYF. CDR3 in DNA: TGTGCCAGCAGTCCAGGGACTAGCCCCGACGAGCAGTACTTC.

The table lists this clonotype with many counts. The chain joins TRBV5-1 to TRBJ1-1, with no clear D. V lost 6 bases and J lost 1, with 13 bases in between. This CDR3 has 14 amino acids. Germline CDR1 SGHRS, CDR2 YFSETQ. Here the CDR3 reads CASTPSSGNTEAFF. The CDR3 nucleotides read TGCGCCAGCACCCCTTCCTCGGGGAACACTGAAGCTTTCTTT.

This clonotype has more than one count but fewer than ten. The chain recombines TRBV12-3 or TRBV12-4 with TRBJ2-5; unclear D gene. This CDR3 is built from 13 residues. The V gene lost 3 bases and the J gene lost 5 bases, with 10 bases spanning the gap. For the CDR3, the DNA is TGTGCCAGCAGTTTGGGATCACCGGAGACCCAGTACTTC. It translates to CASSLGSPETQYF.

This clonotype was counted only a few times. This chain uses TRBV13 with TRBJ1-1; D gene unclear. Trimming shortened V by 4 bases and J by 1 base, and 7 bases separated the two germline ends. The CDR3 runs 13 residues. Germline V gene data show CDR1 as PRHDT and CDR2 as FYEKMQ (reference sequence). The CDR3 coding sequence is TGTGCCAGCAGCTCAGACAAGAACACTGAAGCTTTCTTT. The encoded protein is CASSSDKNTEAFF.

The V and J genes are TRBV3-1 and TRBJ1-5; D gene uncertain. Germline-derived CDR1 and CDR2 are LGHDT and YNNKEL (reference sequence). Trimming shortened V by 0 bases and J by 1 base, and 4 bases separated the two germline ends. The CDR3 runs to 14 residues. CDR3: CASSQDRSNQPQHF. CDR3 nucleotide sequence: TGTGCCAGCAGCCAAGATAGAAGCAATCAGCCCCAGCATTTT.

This clonotype was seen repeatedly, ten times or more. The chain joins TRBV9 to TRBJ2-3; 7 nucleotides line up with TRBD1. Unmatched junction bases numbered 7, after V lost 0 bases and J lost 6 bases. This CDR3 contains 15 residues. Germline CDR1 and CDR2: SGDLS and YYNGEE. CDR3 sequence (DNA): TGTGCCAGCAGCGTAGAGGGGGCGGTCAGGGATACGCAGTATTTT. Its protein product is CASSVEGAVRDTQYF.

This clonotype was seen repeatedly, ten times or more. The rearrangement uses TRBV12-5 and TRBJ1-5, with TRBD1 as a possible D gene (6 bases). Germline assignment: CDR1 LGHNT and CDR2 FRNRAP. The CDR3 totals 14 residues. Trimming removed 4 bases at V and 7 bases at J, with 14 bases between. This chain's CDR3 is CASGWREGGQPQHF. As DNA, the CDR3 is TGTGCTAGTGGTTGGCGAGAAGGGGGACAGCCCCAGCATTTT.

This clonotype was seen a few times. The V and J genes are TRBV2 and TRBJ1-2; D unclear. The CDR3 loop spans 13 amino acids. Trimming took 4 bases from V and 2 from J, leaving 8 bases between them. Looked up from germline, CDR1 is SNHLY and CDR2 is FYNNEI. The CDR3 loop is CASSGYGNYGYTF. The DNA of the CDR3 is TGTGCCAGCAGTGGGTACGGCAACTATGGCTACACCTTC. Based on the CDR3 plus reference TRBV2 and TRBJ1-2, the full variable domain is EPEVTQTPSHQVTQMGQEVILRCVPISNHLYFYWYRQILGQKVEFLVSFYNNEISEKSEIFDDQFSVERPDGSNFTLKIRSTKLEDSAMYFCASSGYGNYGYTFGSGTRLTVV.

This clonotype has more than one count but fewer than ten. J is TRBJ2-7 and V is TRBV29-1; 8 positions match TRBD2. The germline gives CDR1 SQVTM, CDR2 ANQGSEA. Germline trimming cut 3 bases from V and 6 bases from J; bases unmatched to any gene: 4. This CDR3 is 12 amino acids long. CDR3 protein: CSVDSGVGEQYF. The DNA of the CDR3 is TGCAGCGTTGATAGCGGGGTCGGCGAGCAGTACTTC.

V gene TRBV4-1 combines with J gene TRBJ1-1; a possible D gene is TRBD1 (6 bases). CDR1 MGHRA and CDR2 YSYEKL come from the germline V gene. The CDR3 consists of 15 residues. Trimming took 3 bases from V and 4 from J, leaving 15 bases between them. Here the CDR3 reads CASSQGGGGFTEAFF. The CDR3 DNA reads as TGCGCCAGCAGCCAGGGGGGGGGGGGCTTCACTGAAGCTTTCTTT.

J is TRBJ1-4 and V is TRBV12-3 or TRBV12-4; D perhaps matches TRBD1 (6 bases). The CDR3 length is 14 residues. V dropped 6 bases and J dropped 4 bases, with 12 bases sitting between them. The CDR3 DNA sequence: TGTGCCAGCAGCGTAACAGGGCATAATGAAAAACTGTTTTTT. This sequence encodes CASSVTGHNEKLFF.

This clonotype has more than one count but fewer than ten. The gene calls are TRBV18 and TRBJ2-3; 8 nucleotides align to TRBD2. The CDR3 is 15 residues long. Looked up from germline, CDR1 is KGHSH and CDR2 is LQKENI. The V and J ends lost 3 bases and 6 bases, in that order; junction bases with no gene match: 8. CDR3 sequence: CASSPLGLAGDTQYF. The CDR3 region has the DNA TGTGCCAGCTCACCCTTGGGCCTAGCGGGTGATACGCAGTATTTT.

This clonotype was found a few times. The chain combines TRBV18 with TRBJ1-1; TRBD1 agrees at 7 bases. V gave up 2 bases and J gave up 5 bases; unmatched junction bases: 8. Germline loops: CDR1 KGHSH, CDR2 LQKENI. CDR3 size: 15 residues. CDR3 in amino acids: CASSPTDRIRTEAFF. In DNA form, the CDR3 reads TGTGCCAGCTCACCAACGGACAGGATTCGGACTGAAGCTTTCTTT.

In its sample, this clonotype was seen a few times. This rearrangement joins TRBV6-1 to TRBJ2-3, with TRBD2 matching 9 bases. V trimming: 6 bases; J trimming: 2 bases; junction bases outside the gene matches: 9. Germline V gene data show CDR1 as MNHNS and CDR2 as SASEGT. This CDR3 is built from 16 residues. The CDR3 is CASREYSGGSTDTQYF. CDR3 in DNA: TGTGCCAGCAGGGAATATAGCGGGGGCTCCACAGATACGCAGTATTTT.

This clonotype was detected a few times. The V call is TRBV18, the J call TRBJ1-5; D unresolved. Germline-derived CDR1 and CDR2 are KGHSH and LQKENI. V was clipped by 3 bases and J by 3 bases, with 9 bases between them. This CDR3 contains 14 residues. CDR3 residues: CASSPTENNQPQHF. CDR3 nucleotide sequence: TGTGCCAGCTCACCTACGGAAAACAATCAGCCCCAGCATTTT.

This clonotype was seen ten or more times. The chain recombines TRBV29-1 with TRBJ2-7, with D perhaps matching TRBD1 or TRBD2 (7 bases each). This CDR3 has 13 amino acids. Trimming stripped 6 bases from V and 1 base from J, with 13 bases between. Germline CDR1 SQVTM, CDR2 ANQGSEA. The CDR3 is CSVRQGGSYEQYF. The DNA of the CDR3 is TGCAGCGTACGACAGGGAGGGTCCTACGAGCAGTACTTC.

This clonotype showed up many times. This chain links TRBV7-2 with TRBJ2-3; TRBD2 is a possible D gene (6 bases). CDR1 SGHTA and CDR2 FQGNSA come from the germline V gene. Trimming cost V 9 bases and J 0 bases, with 13 bases left between them. CDR3 length equals 14 residues. The CDR3 region has the DNA TGTGCCAGTTTAGCGGATACTAGCACAGATACGCAGTATTTT. Its translation: CASLADTSTDTQYF.

There are a few counts of this clonotype. The CDR3 DNA sequence: TGTGCCAGCAGTGACGTTCTGTATGGCTACACCTTC. Protein sequence: CASSDVLYGYTF. The V gene is TRBV25-1, the J gene TRBJ1-2; no firm D call. From germline, CDR1 is MGHDK and CDR2 SYGVNS. Trimming removed 3 bases from V and 5 bases from J, with 7 bases in between. The CDR3 sequence is 12 residues long.

The sample holds a few counts of this clonotype. V and J are TRBV5-1 and TRBJ1-1; TRBD1 agrees at 7 bases. The CDR3 covers 14 residues. V shed 4 bases and J 6 bases; nucleotides not matched to a gene: 9. CDR1 and CDR2 from the germline V gene are SGHRS and YFSETQ. CDR3 in DNA: TGCGCCAGCAGCCCTACGGTAGACAGGGCTGAAGCTTTCTTT. It codes for CASSPTVDRAEAFF.

This clonotype appeared a few times. J is TRBJ2-1 and V is TRBV12-3 or TRBV12-4, with 8 positions matching TRBD2. The CDR3 has 15 residues. Trimming at V came to 2 bases and at J to 5 bases, leaving 5 bases not matched to a gene. DNA of the CDR3: TGTGCCAGCAGTTTAATAGCGGGGCTACACAATGAGCAGTTCTTC. This codes for CASSLIAGLHNEQFF.